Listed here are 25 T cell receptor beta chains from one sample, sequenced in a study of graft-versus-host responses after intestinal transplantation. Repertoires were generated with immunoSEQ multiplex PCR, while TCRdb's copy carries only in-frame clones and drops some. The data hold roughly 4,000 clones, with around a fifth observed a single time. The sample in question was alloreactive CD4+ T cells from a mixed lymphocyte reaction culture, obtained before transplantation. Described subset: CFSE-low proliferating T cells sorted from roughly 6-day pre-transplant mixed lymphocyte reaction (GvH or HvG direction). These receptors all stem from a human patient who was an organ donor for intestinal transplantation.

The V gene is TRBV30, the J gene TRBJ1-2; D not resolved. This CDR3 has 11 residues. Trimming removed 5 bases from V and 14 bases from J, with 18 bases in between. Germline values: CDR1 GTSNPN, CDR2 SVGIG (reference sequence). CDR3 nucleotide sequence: TGTGCCTGGGAGGGCCCGGGAACGGGGACCTTC. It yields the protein CAWEGPGTGTF.

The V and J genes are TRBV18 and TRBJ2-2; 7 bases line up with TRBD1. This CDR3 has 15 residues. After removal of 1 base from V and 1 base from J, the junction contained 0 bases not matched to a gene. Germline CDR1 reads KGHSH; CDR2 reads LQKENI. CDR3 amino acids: CASSPRDRNTGELFF. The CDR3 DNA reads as TGTGCCAGCTCACCACGGGACAGGAACACCGGGGAGCTGTTTTTT.

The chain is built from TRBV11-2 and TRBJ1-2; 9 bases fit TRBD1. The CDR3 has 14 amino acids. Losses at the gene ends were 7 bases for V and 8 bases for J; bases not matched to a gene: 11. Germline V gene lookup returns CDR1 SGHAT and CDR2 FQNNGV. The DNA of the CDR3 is TGTGCCAGCAACCGGGGACAGGGAGGCGGGGGCTACACCTTC. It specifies CASNRGQGGGGYTF.

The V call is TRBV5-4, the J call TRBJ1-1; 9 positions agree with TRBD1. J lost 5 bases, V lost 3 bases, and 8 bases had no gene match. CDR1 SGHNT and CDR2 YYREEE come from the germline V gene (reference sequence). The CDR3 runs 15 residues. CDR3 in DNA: TGTGCCAGCAGCTCCGGGACAGGGAGGGGAACTGAAGCTTTCTTT. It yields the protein CASSSGTGRGTEAFF.

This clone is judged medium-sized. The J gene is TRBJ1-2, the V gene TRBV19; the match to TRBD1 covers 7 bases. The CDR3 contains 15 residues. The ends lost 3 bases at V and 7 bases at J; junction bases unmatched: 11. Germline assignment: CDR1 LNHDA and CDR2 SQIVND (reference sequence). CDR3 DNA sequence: TGTGCCAGTAGTATGGGGACAGTCCCCAGGGGTGGCTACACCTTC. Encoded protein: CASSMGTVPRGGYTF.

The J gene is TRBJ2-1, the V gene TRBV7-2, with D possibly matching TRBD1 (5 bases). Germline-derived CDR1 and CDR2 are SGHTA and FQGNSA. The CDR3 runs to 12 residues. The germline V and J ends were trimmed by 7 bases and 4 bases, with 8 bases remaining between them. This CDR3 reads CASIKGYNEQFF. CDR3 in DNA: TGTGCCAGCATAAAGGGGTACAATGAGCAGTTCTTC.

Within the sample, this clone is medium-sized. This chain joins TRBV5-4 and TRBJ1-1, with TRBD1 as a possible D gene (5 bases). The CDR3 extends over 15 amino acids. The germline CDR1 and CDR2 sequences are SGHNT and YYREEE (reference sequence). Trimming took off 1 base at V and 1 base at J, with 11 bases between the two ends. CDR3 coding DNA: TGTGCCAGCAGCTTGTCCCGGGGGGGGAACACTGAAGCTTTCTTT. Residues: CASSLSRGGNTEAFF.

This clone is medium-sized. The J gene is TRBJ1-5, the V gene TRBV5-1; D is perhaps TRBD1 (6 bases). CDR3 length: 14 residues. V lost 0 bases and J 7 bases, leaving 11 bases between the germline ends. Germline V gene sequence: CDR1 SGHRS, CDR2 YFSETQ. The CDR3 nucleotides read TGCGCCAGCAGCTTGGGTACAGGGAGACAGCCCCAGCATTTT. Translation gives CASSLGTGRQPQHF.

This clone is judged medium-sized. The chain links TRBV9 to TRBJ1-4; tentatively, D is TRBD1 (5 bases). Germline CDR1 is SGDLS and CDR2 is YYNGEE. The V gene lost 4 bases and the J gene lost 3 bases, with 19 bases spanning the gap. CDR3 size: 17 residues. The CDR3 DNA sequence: TGTGCCAGCAGCTCCGGGAGCTGGGGCACATCTAATGAAAAACTGTTTTTT. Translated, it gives CASSSGSWGTSNEKLFF.

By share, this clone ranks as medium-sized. Written as DNA, the CDR3 is TGTGCCAGCAGCGCCGGACAGGGTAAAGGAGAGACCCAGTACTTC. Its translation: CASSAGQGKGETQYF. V and J are TRBV11-3 and TRBJ2-5; 8 nucleotides agree with TRBD1. The CDR3 spans 15 residues. The germline V gene encodes CDR1 SGHNT and CDR2 YENEEA. J lost 4 bases, V lost 5 bases, and 9 bases had no gene match.

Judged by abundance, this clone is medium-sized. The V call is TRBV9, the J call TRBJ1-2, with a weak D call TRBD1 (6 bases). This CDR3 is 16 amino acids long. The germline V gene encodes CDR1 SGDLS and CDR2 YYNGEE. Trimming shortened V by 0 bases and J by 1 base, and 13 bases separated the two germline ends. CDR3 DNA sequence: TGTGCCAGCAGCGTAGGTCTGGGGGCGGGTAACTATGGCTACACCTTC. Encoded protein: CASSVGLGAGNYGYTF.

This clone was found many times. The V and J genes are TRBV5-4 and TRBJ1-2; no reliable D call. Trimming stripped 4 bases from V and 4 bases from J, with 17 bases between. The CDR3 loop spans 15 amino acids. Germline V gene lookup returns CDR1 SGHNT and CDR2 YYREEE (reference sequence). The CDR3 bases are TGTGCCAGCAGCCTGCCCGCGGCCGCCGCCTATGGCTACACCTTC. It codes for CASSLPAAAAYGYTF. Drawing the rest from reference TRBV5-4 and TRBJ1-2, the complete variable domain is ETGVTQSPTHLIKTRGQQVTLRCSSQSGHNTVSWYQQALGQGPQFIFQYYREEENGRGNFPPRFSGLQFPNYSSELNVNALELDDSALYLCASSLPAAAAYGYTFGSGTRLTVV.

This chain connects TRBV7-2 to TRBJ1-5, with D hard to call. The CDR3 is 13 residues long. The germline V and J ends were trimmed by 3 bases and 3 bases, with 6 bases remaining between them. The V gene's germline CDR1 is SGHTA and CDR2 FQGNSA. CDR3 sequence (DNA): TGTGCCAGCAGCTTCGTTCTCAATCAGCCCCAGCATTTT. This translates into CASSFVLNQPQHF. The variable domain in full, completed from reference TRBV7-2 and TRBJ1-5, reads GAGVSQSPSNKVTEKGKDVELRCDPISGHTALYWYRQSLGQGLEFLIYFQGNSAPDKSGLPSDRFSAERTGGSVSTLTIQRTQQEDSAVYLCASSFVLNQPQHFGDGTRLSIL.

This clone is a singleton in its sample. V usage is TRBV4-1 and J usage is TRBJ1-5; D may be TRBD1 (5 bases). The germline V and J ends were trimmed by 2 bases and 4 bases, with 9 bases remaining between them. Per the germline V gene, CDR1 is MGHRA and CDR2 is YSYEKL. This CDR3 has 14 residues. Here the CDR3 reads CASSQPGENQPQHF. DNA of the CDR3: TGCGCCAGCAGCCAACCGGGGGAGAATCAGCCCCAGCATTTT.

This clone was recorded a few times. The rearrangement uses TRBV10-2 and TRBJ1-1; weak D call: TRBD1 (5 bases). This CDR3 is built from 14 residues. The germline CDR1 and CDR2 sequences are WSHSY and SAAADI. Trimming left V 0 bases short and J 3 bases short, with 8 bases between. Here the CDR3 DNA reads TGCGCCAGCAGTGAGTCGACAGCCTACACTGAAGCTTTCTTT. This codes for CASSESTAYTEAFF.

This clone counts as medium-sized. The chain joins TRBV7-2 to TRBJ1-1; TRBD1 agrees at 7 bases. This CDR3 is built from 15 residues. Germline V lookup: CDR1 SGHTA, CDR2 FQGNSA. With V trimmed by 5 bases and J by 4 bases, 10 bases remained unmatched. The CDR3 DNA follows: TGTGCCAGCAGCCTCATGACAGGGTCGGGCACTGAAGCTTTCTTT. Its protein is CASSLMTGSGTEAFF.

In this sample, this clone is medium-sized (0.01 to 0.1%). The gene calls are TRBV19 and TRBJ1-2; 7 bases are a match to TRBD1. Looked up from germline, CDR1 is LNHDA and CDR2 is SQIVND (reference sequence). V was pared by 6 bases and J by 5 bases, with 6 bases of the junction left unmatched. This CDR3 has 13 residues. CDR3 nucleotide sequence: TGTGCCAGTAGCTGGGACAGTTTTTATGGCTACACCTTC. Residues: CASSWDSFYGYTF.

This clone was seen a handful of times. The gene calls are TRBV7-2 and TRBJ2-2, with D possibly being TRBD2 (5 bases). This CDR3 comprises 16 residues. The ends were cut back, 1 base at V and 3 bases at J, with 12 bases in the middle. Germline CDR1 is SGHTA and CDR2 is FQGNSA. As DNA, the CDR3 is TGTGCCAGCAGCTTAGGTGTGGGGAGAGACACCGGGGAGCTGTTTTTT. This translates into CASSLGVGRDTGELFF. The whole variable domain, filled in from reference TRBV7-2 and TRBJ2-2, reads GAGVSQSPSNKVTEKGKDVELRCDPISGHTALYWYRQSLGQGLEFLIYFQGNSAPDKSGLPSDRFSAERTGGSVSTLTIQRTQQEDSAVYLCASSLGVGRDTGELFFGEGSRLTVL.

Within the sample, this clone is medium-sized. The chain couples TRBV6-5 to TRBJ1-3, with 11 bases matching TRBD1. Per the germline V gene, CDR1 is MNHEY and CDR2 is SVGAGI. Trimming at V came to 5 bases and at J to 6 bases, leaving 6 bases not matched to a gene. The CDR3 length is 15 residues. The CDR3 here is CASSAWDRGLNTIYF. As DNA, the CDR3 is TGTGCCAGCAGTGCCTGGGACAGGGGGTTAAACACCATATATTTT.

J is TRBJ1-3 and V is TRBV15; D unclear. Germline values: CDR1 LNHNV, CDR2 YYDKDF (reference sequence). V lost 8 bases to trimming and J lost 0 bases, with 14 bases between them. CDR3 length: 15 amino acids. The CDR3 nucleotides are TGTGCCACCGCCTATAACCCAAACTCTGGAAACACCATATATTTT. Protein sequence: CATAYNPNSGNTIYF.

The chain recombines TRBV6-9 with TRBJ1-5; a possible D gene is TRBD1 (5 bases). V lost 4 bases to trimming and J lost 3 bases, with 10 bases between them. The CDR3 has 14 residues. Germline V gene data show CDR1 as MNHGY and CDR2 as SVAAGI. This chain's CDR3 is CASSSGWANQPQHF. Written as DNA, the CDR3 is TGTGCCAGCAGTTCAGGGTGGGCCAATCAGCCCCAGCATTTT.

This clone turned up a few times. The CDR3 nucleotides are TGTGCCTGGAGGAGGGGGACAGAGACTAATAATTCACCCCTCCACTTT. As protein: CAWRRGTETNNSPLHF. V gene TRBV30 combines with J gene TRBJ1-6, with 7 positions matching TRBD1. Germline trimming cut 3 bases from V and 5 bases from J; bases unmatched to any gene: 10. CDR1 is GTSNPN and CDR2 is SVGIG in the germline V gene (reference sequence). The CDR3 has 16 amino acids.

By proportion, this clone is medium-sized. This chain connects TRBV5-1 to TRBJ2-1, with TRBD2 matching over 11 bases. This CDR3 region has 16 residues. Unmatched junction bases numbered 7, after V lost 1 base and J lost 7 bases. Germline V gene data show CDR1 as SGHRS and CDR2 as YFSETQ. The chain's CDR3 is CASSLLASGGFNEQFF. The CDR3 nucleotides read TGCGCCAGCAGCTTGTTAGCTAGCGGGGGGTTTAATGAGCAGTTCTTC.

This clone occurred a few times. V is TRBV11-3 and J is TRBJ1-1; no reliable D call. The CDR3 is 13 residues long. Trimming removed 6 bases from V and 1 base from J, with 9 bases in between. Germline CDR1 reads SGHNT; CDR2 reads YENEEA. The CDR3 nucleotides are TGTGCCAGCAGTCTAAGAACGAACACTGAAGCTTTCTTT. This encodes CASSLRTNTEAFF.

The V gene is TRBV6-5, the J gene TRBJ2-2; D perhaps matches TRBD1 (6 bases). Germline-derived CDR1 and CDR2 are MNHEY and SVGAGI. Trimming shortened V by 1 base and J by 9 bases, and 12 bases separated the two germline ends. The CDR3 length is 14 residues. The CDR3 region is CASSYYCRGRELFF. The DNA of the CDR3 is TGTGCCAGCAGTTACTATTGCAGGGGCAGGGAGCTGTTTTTT.